This paragraph reports one T cell receptor beta chain. What it binds is not known. This record belongs to a study of T cell repertoires in cytomegalovirus infection. Trimming cost V 4 bases and J 0 bases; bases outside gene matches: 12. This CDR3 region has 19 residues. CDR1 is LGHNA and CDR2 is YNFKEQ in the germline V gene. Notes on the study in general: In two of eight donors, the top clonotype was HLA-C-restricted CMV-specific.

TCRdb re-called the reads through MiXCR, storing one row per CDR3 protein. The table shows about 310,000 distinct CDR3 sequences, with roughly 25% occurring only once. The source of this sequence is a human donor in good health (CMV status not recorded). Some clones in this sample may be carry-over from other donors' samples. The chain couples TRBV4-2 to TRBJ2-3, with 11 nucleotides matching TRBD2. Here the sequenced sample was cultured PBMCs, taken from culture after CMV antigen stimulation. The CDR3 region has the DNA TGTGCCAGCAGCCTATACTCCGGGACTAGCGGCACTAGCACAGATACGCAGTATTTT. Residues: CASSLYSGTSGTSTDTQYF.